This T cell receptor beta chain was observed in a study of T cells in Graves' hyperthyroidism and ophthalmopathy. On this clonotype itself: Its specificity is not known.

The V end was cut by 0 bases, the J end by 9 bases, with 14 bases between. CDR3 size: 14 residues. Per germline, CDR1 PRHDT and CDR2 FYEKMQ (reference sequence). Study results and caveats: Peripheral blood also featured most of the thyroid clonotypes expanded above 0.001.

Amplification yielded TCR beta CDR3 regions, with RNA transcripts as the source. A set of HTBI primers served as the primers for a first-round RT-PCR of the TCR CDR3. TCRdb itself ran the multiplex PCR reads through MiXCR, one entry per CDR3 protein. The sample has around 520,000 distinct CDR3 sequences; around 24% are singletons. Any patient presenting with uncontrolled infection, other autoimmune disease, pregnancy or lactation was left out. Clinical symptoms, serum thyroxine, TRAb, thyroid ultrasound and orbital computed tomography established diagnosis. Around 10 ml of fresh peripheral blood supplied the PBMCs.

The chain combines TRBV13 with TRBJ1-2, with D possibly TRBD1 on 5 matching bases. The sample consisted of blood. This TCR derives from a woman between 25 and 40 years old with Graves' ophthalmopathy. CDR3 protein: CASSLGQGGRSYTF. CDR3 nucleotide sequence: TGTGCCAGCAGCTTAGGGCAGGGAGGTAGGAGCTACACCTTC.